This T cell receptor (beta chain) was sequenced for a study of shared clonotypes between healthy human individuals. CD4+ cells were split into CD45RA+ naive and CD45RA-negative memory subsets. Germline V gives CDR1 SGHVS, CDR2 FNYEAQ. V was cut by 5 bases and J by 2 bases, with 13 bases left in between. CDR3 length: 15 amino acids. Assay execution proceeded at the deep level. The protocol was immunoSEQ multiplex PCR, while the TCRdb copy is restricted to in-frame clones and leaves out a portion. This table holds approximately 1,000,000 clones, about 72% found once. This TCR derives from a man aged 18 to 30 in good health. Some clones in this sample may be carry-over from other donors' samples. Sequencing was carried out using memory CD4+ T cells from PBMCs. The subset is: CD45RA-negative fraction. The chain joins TRBV7-6 to TRBJ2-1; D is perhaps TRBD2 (6 bases). The CDR3 sequence is CASSVIAVTYNEQFF. CDR3 bases: TGTGCCAGCAGCGTAATAGCGGTTACCTACAATGAGCAGTTCTTC.